Below, one TCR beta chain is given with its context. Its specificity is not known. The sample originates from a study of T cells in tuberculosis. Study-wide context: In South Africa, adults with active tuberculosis were compared with IGRA-negative and latently infected IGRA-positive adolescents.

Unsorted cryopreserved PBMC were sequenced, averaging around 100,000 T cells per clinical donor. Data came from immunoSEQ multiplex PCR; TCRdb stores just in-frame clones and leaves some out. The sample has tens of thousands of clones, roughly 96% seen once; the top ten hold 7.5%. Findings and caveats of the study: Active tuberculosis patients had shorter CDR3-alpha; the beta difference was nonsignificant.

The sequenced material came from PBMCs. The TCR sequence derives from a donor aged 10-30 years with latent tuberculosis or without tuberculosis infection.

CDR3 loop: CASISDSSYGYTF. The DNA of the CDR3 is TGCGCCAGCATTTCGGACAGTTCCTATGGCTACACCTTC. The V and J genes are TRBV10-2 and TRBJ1-2; the D gene is possibly TRBD1 (6 bases). The CDR3 has 13 residues. From germline, CDR1 is WSHSY and CDR2 SAAADI. Trimming took 7 bases from V and 4 from J, leaving 13 bases between them.